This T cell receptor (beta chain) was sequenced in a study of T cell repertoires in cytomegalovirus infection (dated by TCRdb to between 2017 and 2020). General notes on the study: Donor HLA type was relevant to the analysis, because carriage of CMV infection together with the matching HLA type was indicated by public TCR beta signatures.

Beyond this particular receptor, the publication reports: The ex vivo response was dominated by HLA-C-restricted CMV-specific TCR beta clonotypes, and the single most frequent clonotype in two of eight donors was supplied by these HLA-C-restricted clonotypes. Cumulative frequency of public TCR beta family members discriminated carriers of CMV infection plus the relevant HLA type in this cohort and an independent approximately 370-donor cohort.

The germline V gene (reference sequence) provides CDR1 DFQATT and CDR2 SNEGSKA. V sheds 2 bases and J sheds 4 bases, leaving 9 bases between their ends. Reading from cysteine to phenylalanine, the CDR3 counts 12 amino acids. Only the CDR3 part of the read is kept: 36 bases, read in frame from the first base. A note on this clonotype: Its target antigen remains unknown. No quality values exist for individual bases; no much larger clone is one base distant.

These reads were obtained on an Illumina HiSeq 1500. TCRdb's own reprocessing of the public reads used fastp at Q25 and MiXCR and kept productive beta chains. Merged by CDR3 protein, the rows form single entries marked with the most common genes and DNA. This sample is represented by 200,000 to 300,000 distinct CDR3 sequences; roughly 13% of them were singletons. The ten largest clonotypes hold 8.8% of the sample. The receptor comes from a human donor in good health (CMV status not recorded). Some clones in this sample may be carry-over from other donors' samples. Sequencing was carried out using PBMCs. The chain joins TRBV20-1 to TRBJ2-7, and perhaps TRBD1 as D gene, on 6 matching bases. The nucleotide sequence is TGCAGTGCTAGAACCACAGGGTACGAGCAGTACTTC. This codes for CSARTTGYEQYF.